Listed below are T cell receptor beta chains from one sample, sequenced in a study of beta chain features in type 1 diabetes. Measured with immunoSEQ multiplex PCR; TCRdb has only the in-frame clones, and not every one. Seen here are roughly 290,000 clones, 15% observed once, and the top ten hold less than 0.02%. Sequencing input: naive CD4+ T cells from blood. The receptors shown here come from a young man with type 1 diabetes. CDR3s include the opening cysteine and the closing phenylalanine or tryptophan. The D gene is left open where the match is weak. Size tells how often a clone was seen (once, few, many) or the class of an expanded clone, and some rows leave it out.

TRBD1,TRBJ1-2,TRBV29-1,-,TGCAGCGTTGGCAAAGCAGGGACAGATTTCGGCTACACCTTC,CSVGKAGTDFGYTF
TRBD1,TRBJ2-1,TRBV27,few,TGTGCCAGCAGCGGGACAGGGGACACCGCCTCCTACAATGAGCAGTTCTTC,CASSGTGDTASYNEQFF
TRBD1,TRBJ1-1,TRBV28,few,TGTGCCAGCATGGTAGGGGGCAGGACTGAAGCTTTCTTT,CASMVGGRTEAFF
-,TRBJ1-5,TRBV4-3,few,TGCGCCAGCAGCCAAGATAGGCAGGGCGGGGTGCCCCAGCATTTT,CASSQDRQGGVPQHF
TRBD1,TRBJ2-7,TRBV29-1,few,TGCAGCGTTGAAAGGGACAGGGGGCGCGAGCAGTACTTC,CSVERDRGREQYF
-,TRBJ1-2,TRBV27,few,TGTGCCAGTATAAACCTGTGGCGGCTCTATGGCTACACCTTC,CASINLWRLYGYTF
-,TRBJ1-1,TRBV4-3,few,TGCGCCAGCAGCCAAGATCTCGGGAACACTGAAGCTTTCTTT,CASSQDLGNTEAFF
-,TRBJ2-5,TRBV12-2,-,TGTGCAAGTCGCTTAGATCGGGGGGGTAAGACCCAGTACTTC,CASRLDRGGKTQYF
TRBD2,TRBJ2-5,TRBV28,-,TGTGCCAGCAGTCAAGCGGGAGCCGGGCAAGAGACCCAGTACTTC,CASSQAGAGQETQYF
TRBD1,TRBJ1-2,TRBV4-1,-,TGCGCCAGCAGGCCCGGGACAGGGGGCTATGGCTACACCTTC,CASRPGTGGYGYTF
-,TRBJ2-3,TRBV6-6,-,TGTGCCAGCAGAAACTCGGCGGAAGGGGCAGATACGCAGTATTTT,CASRNSAEGADTQYF
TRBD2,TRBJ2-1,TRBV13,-,TGTGCCAGCAGCATCCCGGGACTAGCGGGATCCTACAATGAGCAGTTCTTC,CASSIPGLAGSYNEQFF
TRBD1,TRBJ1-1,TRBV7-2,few,TGTGCCAGCAGTCCTAGGGGGCGCACCCTTAAGAACACTGAAGCTTTCTTT,CASSPRGRTLKNTEAFF
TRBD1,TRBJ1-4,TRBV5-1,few,TGCGCCAGCAGCTTGCGTACAGGGGACGAAAAACTGTTTTTT,CASSLRTGDEKLFF
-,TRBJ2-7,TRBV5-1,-,TGCGCCAGCAGCTTGGCTCCGGGATACGAGCAGTACTTC,CASSLAPGYEQYF
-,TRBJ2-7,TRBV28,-,TGTGCCAGCAGGCCCGACAGCTACGAGCAGTACTTC,CASRPDSYEQYF
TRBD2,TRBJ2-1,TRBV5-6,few,TGTGCCAGCAGCTCCGGGACTACCCGCTACAATGAGCAGTTCTTC,CASSSGTTRYNEQFF
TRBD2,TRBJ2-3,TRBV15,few,TGTGCCACCAGCAGGGAACTGACTAGCTATGCAGATACGCAGTATTTT,CATSRELTSYADTQYF
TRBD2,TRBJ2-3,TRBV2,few,TGTGCCAGCAGTAACGGGGGACTAGCCGGAGATACGCAGTATTTT,CASSNGGLAGDTQYF
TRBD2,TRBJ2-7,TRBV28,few,TGTGCCAGCAGTTTATCGGTAGCGGGAGGCTACGAGCAGTACTTC,CASSLSVAGGYEQYF
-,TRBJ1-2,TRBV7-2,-,TGTGCCAGCAGCATACGGGACACCAACTCCTATGGCTACACCTTC,CASSIRDTNSYGYTF
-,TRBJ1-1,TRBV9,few,TGTGCCAGCAGCGTAGATTCAGGGGCGTACACTGAAGCTTTCTTT,CASSVDSGAYTEAFF
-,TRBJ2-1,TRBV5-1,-,TGCGCCAGCAGCCGGGACTCCTCGATGGGCGGTGAGCAGTTCTTC,CASSRDSSMGGEQFF
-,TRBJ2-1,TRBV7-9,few,TGTGCCAGCAGCTTATGGGGGAGGGCCAGGGGTTCGAATGAGCAGTTCTTC,CASSLWGRARGSNEQFF
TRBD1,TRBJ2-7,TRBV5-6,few,TGTGCCAGCCGCAACAGGGGTAACGAGCAGTACTTC,CASRNRGNEQYF
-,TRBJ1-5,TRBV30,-,TGTGCCTGGACTCGACAGCCTAATCAGCCCCAGCATTTT,CAWTRQPNQPQHF
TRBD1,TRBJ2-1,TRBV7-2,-,TGTGCCAGCAGCACAAACAGGGGTAATGAGCAGTTCTTC,CASSTNRGNEQFF
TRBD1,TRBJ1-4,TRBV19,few,TGTGCCAGTAGTTACCAAGGGACAGAGAATGAAAAACTGTTTTTT,CASSYQGTENEKLFF
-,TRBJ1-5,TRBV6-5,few,TGTGCCAGCAGCCCTGCGGGGGATCGGCCCCAGCATTTT,CASSPAGDRPQHF
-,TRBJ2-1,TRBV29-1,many,TGCAGCGTTGATGGGAGTAGGCAGTTCTTC,CSVDGSRQFF
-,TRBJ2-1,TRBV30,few,TGTGCCTGGAGTGTACTGAATGAGCAGTTCTTC,CAWSVLNEQFF
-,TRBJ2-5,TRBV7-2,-,TGTGCCAGCAGCTTAGCCCAGTCAGAGACCCAGTACTTC,CASSLAQSETQYF
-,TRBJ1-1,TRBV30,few,TGTGCCTGGAGTGTAAATGAAGGACAGTATGTTTTCTTT,CAWSVNEGQYVFF
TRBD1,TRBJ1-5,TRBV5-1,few,TGCGCCAGCAGTTACGGCGGGACAGGGGGCAATCAGCCCCAGCATTTT,CASSYGGTGGNQPQHF
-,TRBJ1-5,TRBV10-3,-,TGTGCCATCAGTGGAGCAGGGAGGCAGCCCCAGCATTTT,CAISGAGRQPQHF
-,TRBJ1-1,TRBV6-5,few,TGTGCCAGCAGGGTTAACAGGGAACGCACTGAAGCTTTCTTT,CASRVNRERTEAFF
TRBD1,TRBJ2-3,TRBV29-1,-,TGCAGCGCTGGATCGTTGGGACAGGGGTCATCAGATACGCAGTATTTT,CSAGSLGQGSSDTQYF
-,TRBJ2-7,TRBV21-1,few,TGTGCCAGCAGCATTCAGGTCGAGCAGTACTTC,CASSIQVEQYF
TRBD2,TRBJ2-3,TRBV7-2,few,TGTGCCAGCAGCGTGACTAGCGGGGGGCTAGATACGCAGTATTTT,CASSVTSGGLDTQYF
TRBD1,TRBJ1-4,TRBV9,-,TGTGCCAGCAGCGCGACAGGGGCGAATGAAAAACTGTTTTTT,CASSATGANEKLFF
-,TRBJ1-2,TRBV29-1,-,TGCAGCGTTCCTACAGGGTCGGAGGGCTACACCTTC,CSVPTGSEGYTF
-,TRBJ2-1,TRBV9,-,TGTGCCAGCAGCAGAACTGGGAGCTCCTACAATGAGCAGTTCTTC,CASSRTGSSYNEQFF
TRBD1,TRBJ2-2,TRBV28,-,TGTGCCAGCAGGGGGGCAGGGGGCTGGAACACCGGGGAGCTGTTTTTT,CASRGAGGWNTGELFF
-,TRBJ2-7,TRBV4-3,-,TGCGCCAGCAGCCGTCTCCTCGGACAGCCCTACGAGCAGTACTTC,CASSRLLGQPYEQYF
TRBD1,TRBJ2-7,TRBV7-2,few,TGTGCCAGCAGCCTTGAGGACAGGGCCGAGCAGTACTTC,CASSLEDRAEQYF
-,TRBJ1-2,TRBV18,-,TGTGCCAGCTCACCAAGGCAACAGGGAAACTATGGCTACACCTTC,CASSPRQQGNYGYTF
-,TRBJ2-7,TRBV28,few,TGTGCCAGCAGTCCGACAGCGTGGGAACTATCCGTAGCATCCTACGAGCAGTACTTC,CASSPTAWELSVASYEQYF
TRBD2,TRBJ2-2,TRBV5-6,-,TGTGCCAGCAGCTTGCCGCCTAGCGGCCCTTGGCCCGGGGAGCTGTTTTTT,CASSLPPSGPWPGELFF
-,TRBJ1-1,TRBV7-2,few,TGTGCCAGCAGCTTAGCGGTGACAGGAACCCTTGAAGCTTTCTTT,CASSLAVTGTLEAFF